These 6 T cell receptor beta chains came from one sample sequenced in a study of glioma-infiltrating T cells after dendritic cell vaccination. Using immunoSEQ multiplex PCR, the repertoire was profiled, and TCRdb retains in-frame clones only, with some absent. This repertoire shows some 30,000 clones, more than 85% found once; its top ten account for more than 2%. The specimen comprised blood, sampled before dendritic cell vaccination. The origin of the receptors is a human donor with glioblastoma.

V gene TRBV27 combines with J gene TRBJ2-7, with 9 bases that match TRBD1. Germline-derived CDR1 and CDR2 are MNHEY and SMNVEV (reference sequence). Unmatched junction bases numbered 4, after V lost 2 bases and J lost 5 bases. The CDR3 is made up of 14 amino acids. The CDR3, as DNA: TGTGCCAGCAGTTTAGGACAGGGGTTCGACGAGCAGTACTTC. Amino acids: CASSLGQGFDEQYF.

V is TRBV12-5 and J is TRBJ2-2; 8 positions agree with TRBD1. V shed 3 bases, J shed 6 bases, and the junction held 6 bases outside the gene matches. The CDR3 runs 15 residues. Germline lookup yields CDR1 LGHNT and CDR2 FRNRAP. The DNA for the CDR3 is TGTGCTAGTGGTTTAAGGCAGGGGGCATCCGGGGAGCTGTTTTTT. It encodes CASGLRQGASGELFF.

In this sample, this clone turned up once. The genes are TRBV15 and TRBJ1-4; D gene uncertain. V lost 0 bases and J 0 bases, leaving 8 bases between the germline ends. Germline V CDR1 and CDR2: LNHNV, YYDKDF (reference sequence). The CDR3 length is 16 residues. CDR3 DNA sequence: TGTGCCACCAGCAGAGATGAGGGCACAACTAATGAAAAACTGTTTTTT. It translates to CATSRDEGTTNEKLFF.

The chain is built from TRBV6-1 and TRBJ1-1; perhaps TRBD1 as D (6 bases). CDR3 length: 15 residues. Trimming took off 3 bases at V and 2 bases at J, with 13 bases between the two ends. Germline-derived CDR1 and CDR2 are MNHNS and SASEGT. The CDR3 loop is CASSDRQAGNTEAFF. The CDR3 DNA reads TGTGCCAGCAGTGATCGACAGGCAGGCAACACTGAAGCTTTCTTT.

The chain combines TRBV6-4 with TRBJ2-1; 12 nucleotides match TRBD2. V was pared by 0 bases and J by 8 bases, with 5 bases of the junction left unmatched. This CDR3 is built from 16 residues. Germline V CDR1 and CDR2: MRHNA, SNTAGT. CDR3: CASSDSSSGGAHEQFF. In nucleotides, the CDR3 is TGTGCCAGCAGTGACTCGTCTAGCGGGGGGGCCCATGAGCAGTTCTTC.

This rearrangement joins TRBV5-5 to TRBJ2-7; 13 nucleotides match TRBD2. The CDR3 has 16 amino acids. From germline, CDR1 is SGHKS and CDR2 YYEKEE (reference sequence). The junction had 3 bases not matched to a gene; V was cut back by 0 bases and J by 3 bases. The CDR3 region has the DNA TGTGCCAGCAGCTTGGGACTAGCGGGGGGCCACTACGAGCAGTACTTC. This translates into CASSLGLAGGHYEQYF.